This T cell receptor beta chain was captured in a study of blood T cell repertoires in COVID-19. As for the study in general: Italy, Spain and the United States were the sources of the convalescent and acute COVID-19 samples. T cells, B-cell-depleted T cells, or PBMCs provided the cDNA or gDNA that served as material.

CDR1 SGDLS and CDR2 YYNGEE come from the germline V gene. V lost 0 bases and J lost 5; bases outside the gene matches: 6. The CDR3 sequence is 15 residues long. Source study methods: Reference gene primer amplification in the assay estimated nucleated cell counts. Data came from immunoSEQ multiplex PCR; TCRdb stores just in-frame clones and leaves some out. V, J and clone size are taken as reported in that table, and D and trimming were inferred from the DNA itself. The sample yields 80,000 or so clones, around 84% seen once. This sequence joins TRBV9 and TRBJ2-5; 8 nucleotides line up with TRBD2. The receptor was derived from a woman in her 70s with acute or convalescent COVID-19. Sequencing was done on a sample of peripheral blood. CDR3 in DNA: TGTGCCAGCAGCGTAGTGCCGGGAGGGCCGGAGACCCAGTACTTC. Translating it yields CASSVVPGGPETQYF.